This T cell receptor beta chain appears in the sequencing data of a study of tumor and adjacent non-tumor tissue in lung cancer. RNA was extracted from bulk tissue without any cell sorting. Turning to this clonotype: Its antigen is undetermined.

The germline CDR1 and CDR2 sequences are MNHEY and SVGEGT. The junction had 12 bases not matched to a gene; V was cut back by 6 bases and J by 8 bases. The CDR3 consists of 15 residues. Whole-study results and caveats: In normal lung, the top 100 clones were significantly more dominant than in tumor.

A modified ARM-PCR protocol with three rounds of nested PCR amplified TCRbeta. TCRdb analysed the multiplex PCR reads with MiXCR anew, one entry per CDR3 protein. Found here are 60,000 to 85,000 distinct CDR3 sequences, roughly 80% of them singletons; the top ten hold less than 15%. The chain couples TRBV6-2 or TRBV6-3 to TRBJ2-1; 8 bases align to TRBD1. Sequenced sample: lung tumor tissue. This clonotype was obtained from a woman aged 50 to 65 with non-small cell lung cancer. The CDR3 protein is CASRSGTGVFDEQFF. The CDR3 DNA follows: TGTGCCAGCAGATCCGGGACAGGAGTTTTCGATGAGCAGTTCTTC.